Listed below are T cell receptor beta chains from one sample, sequenced in a study of T-cell memory formation after mild COVID-19. TCRdb redid the calling of the 5' RACE reads with MiXCR, one entry per CDR3 protein. In the table there are around 83,000 distinct CDR3 sequences, approximately 25% of which are singletons. Source material: PBMCs or a T cell subset sorted from them (not recorded which). The receptors shown here come from a man younger than 35 who had mild COVID-19 (a few samples of this study predate the infection). Cell type and time point are not known. CDR3s include the opening cysteine and the closing phenylalanine or tryptophan. Fields, in order: CDR3 protein, CDR3 DNA, J gene, V gene, clone size, D gene. A D gene is named only where the DNA matches it firmly. Only part of the rows carry a size: once, few, many, or a class if the clone is expanded.

CDR3: CAWSVSRGVFLEQYF
DNA: TGTGCCTGGAGTGTGTCCAGGGGGGTTTTTCTCGAGCAGTACTTC
J: TRBJ2-7
V: TRBV30
size: once
D: -

CDR3: CASSSIARGSPLHF
DNA: TGTGCCAGCAGTTCTATAGCCCGAGGGTCACCCCTCCACTTT
J: TRBJ1-6
V: TRBV27
size: -
D: -

CDR3: CASSQDRGPPSHGYTF
DNA: TGTGCCAGCAGCCAGGATAGGGGGCCCCCTTCCCATGGCTACACCTTC
J: TRBJ1-2
V: TRBV7-8
size: few
D: TRBD1

CDR3: CASSLRTSGYEQYF
DNA: TGTGCCAGCAGCCTGAGGACTAGCGGGTACGAGCAGTACTTC
J: TRBJ2-7
V: TRBV7-4
size: few
D: TRBD2

CDR3: CASSAENTEAFF
DNA: TGTGCCAGCAGCGCAGAGAACACTGAAGCTTTCTTT
J: TRBJ1-1
V: TRBV9
size: -
D: -

CDR3: CASSLVFPGELFF
DNA: TGTGCCAGCAGTTTAGTGTTTCCCGGGGAGCTGTTTTTT
J: TRBJ2-2
V: TRBV12-3/TRBV12-4
size: -
D: -

CDR3: CASSVSGVPYEQYF
DNA: TGTGCCAGCAGCGTTTCAGGGGTCCCCTACGAGCAGTACTTC
J: TRBJ2-7
V: TRBV9
size: -
D: -

CDR3: CASSQNRDANYGYTF
DNA: TGTGCCAGCAGTCAAAACAGGGACGCTAACTATGGCTACACCTTC
J: TRBJ1-2
V: TRBV6-6
size: few
D: -

CDR3: CASSHGQAYEQYF
DNA: TGTGCCAGCAGTCACGGACAGGCCTACGAGCAGTACTTC
J: TRBJ2-7
V: TRBV6-5
size: once
D: TRBD1

CDR3: CASSPDRNLANVLTF
DNA: TGTGCCAGCTCACCGGACAGAAACTTAGCCAACGTCCTGACTTTC
J: TRBJ2-6
V: TRBV18
size: once
D: -

CDR3: CASSPPWERGTEAFF
DNA: TGTGCCAGCAGCCCCCCCTGGGAAAGGGGGACTGAAGCTTTCTTT
J: TRBJ1-1
V: TRBV7-9
size: -
D: -

CDR3: CSVGGPGGTQYF
DNA: TGCAGCGTTGGCGGCCCGGGTGGTACGCAGTATTTT
J: TRBJ2-3
V: TRBV29-1
size: -
D: -

CDR3: CASSRGPGTGGNTIYF
DNA: TGTGCCAGCAGTCGAGGGCCCGGGACGGGTGGAAACACCATATATTTT
J: TRBJ1-3
V: TRBV7-9
size: few
D: -

CDR3: CASSGGVEAFF
DNA: TGCGCCAGCAGCGGGGGTGTTGAAGCTTTCTTT
J: TRBJ1-1
V: TRBV4-1
size: -
D: -

CDR3: CASRPDSTDTQYF
DNA: TGTGCCAGCAGGCCCGACAGCACAGATACGCAGTATTTT
J: TRBJ2-3
V: TRBV7-3
size: -
D: -

CDR3: CASMRGMTVFF
DNA: TGTGCCAGCATGAGGGGGATGACGGTGTTTTTT
J: TRBJ2-2
V: TRBV25-1
size: -
D: -

CDR3: CATMASSGTDTQYF
DNA: TGTGCCACCATGGCTAGTTCGGGCACAGATACGCAGTATTTT
J: TRBJ2-3
V: TRBV15
size: -
D: -

CDR3: CASSQDPLETQYF
DNA: TGTGCCAGCAGCCAAGACCCCCTAGAGACCCAGTACTTC
J: TRBJ2-5
V: TRBV14
size: -
D: -

CDR3: CASSFGQGVFGYTF
DNA: TGCGCCAGTTCCTTTGGACAGGGGGTTTTTGGCTACACCTTC
J: TRBJ1-2
V: TRBV4-3
size: -
D: TRBD1

CDR3: CASSHRTSGGSDTQYF
DNA: TGCGCCAGCAGCCACAGGACTAGCGGGGGCTCAGATACGCAGTATTTT
J: TRBJ2-3
V: TRBV5-1
size: few
D: TRBD2

CDR3: CSAQGLNTEAFF
DNA: TGCAGCGCGCAGGGGCTGAACACTGAAGCTTTCTTT
J: TRBJ1-1
V: TRBV29-1
size: few
D: -

CDR3: CSVEDRQGIPGELFF
DNA: TGCAGCGTTGAGGATCGACAGGGGATTCCCGGGGAGCTGTTTTTT
J: TRBJ2-2
V: TRBV29-1
size: few
D: TRBD1

CDR3: CASSWGSGDFYEQYF
DNA: TGTGCCAGCAGTTGGGGGAGCGGGGATTTCTACGAGCAGTACTTC
J: TRBJ2-7
V: TRBV6-5
size: few
D: TRBD2

CDR3: CASSYTDRGTQYF
DNA: TGTGCCAGCAGTTACACGGACAGGGGGACGCAGTATTTT
J: TRBJ2-3
V: TRBV6-5
size: few
D: TRBD1

CDR3: CASSEEAGGTYEQYF
DNA: TGTGCCAGCAGTGAAGAGGCAGGGGGAACCTACGAGCAGTACTTC
J: TRBJ2-7
V: TRBV2
size: -
D: TRBD1

CDR3: CASSQGVGLSSYEQYF
DNA: TGCGCCAGCAGCCAGGGGGTAGGACTCAGCTCCTACGAGCAGTACTTC
J: TRBJ2-7
V: TRBV4-3
size: -
D: -

CDR3: CASSKKYTEAFF
DNA: TGTGCCAGTAGTAAGAAGTACACTGAAGCTTTCTTT
J: TRBJ1-1
V: TRBV19
size: -
D: -

CDR3: CASRASGGTEAFF
DNA: TGCGCCAGCAGGGCCTCTGGGGGCACTGAAGCTTTCTTT
J: TRBJ1-1
V: TRBV5-1
size: -
D: -

CDR3: CASSKGTGNEQFF
DNA: TGTGCCAGCAGCAAAGGGACAGGCAATGAGCAGTTCTTC
J: TRBJ2-1
V: TRBV9
size: -
D: TRBD1

CDR3: CASSGTGEETQYF
DNA: TGTGCCAGCAGCGGGACAGGGGAAGAGACCCAGTACTTC
J: TRBJ2-5
V: TRBV9
size: few
D: TRBD1

CDR3: CASSFTMTGQGTEAFF
DNA: TGTGCCAGCAGCTTTACCATGACAGGACAGGGAACTGAAGCTTTCTTT
J: TRBJ1-1
V: TRBV7-8
size: -
D: TRBD1